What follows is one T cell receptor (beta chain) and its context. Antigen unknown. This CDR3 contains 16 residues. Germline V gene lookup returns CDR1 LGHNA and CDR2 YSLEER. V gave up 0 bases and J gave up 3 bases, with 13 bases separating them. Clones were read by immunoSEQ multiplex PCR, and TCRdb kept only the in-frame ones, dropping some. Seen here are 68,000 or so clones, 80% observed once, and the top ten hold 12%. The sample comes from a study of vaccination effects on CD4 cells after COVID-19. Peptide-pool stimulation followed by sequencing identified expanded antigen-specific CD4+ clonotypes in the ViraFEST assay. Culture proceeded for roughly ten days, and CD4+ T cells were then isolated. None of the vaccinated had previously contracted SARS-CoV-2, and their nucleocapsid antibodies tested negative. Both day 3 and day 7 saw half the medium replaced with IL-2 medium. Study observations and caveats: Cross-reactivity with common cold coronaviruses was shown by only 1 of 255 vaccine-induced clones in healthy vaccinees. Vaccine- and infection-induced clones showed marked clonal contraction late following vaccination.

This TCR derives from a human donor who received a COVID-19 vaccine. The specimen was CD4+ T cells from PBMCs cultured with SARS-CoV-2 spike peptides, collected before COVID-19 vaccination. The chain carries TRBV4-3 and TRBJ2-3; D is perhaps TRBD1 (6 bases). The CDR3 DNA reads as TGCGCCAGCAGCCAAGATCCAGGGGTGCGGACAGATACGCAGTATTTT. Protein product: CASSQDPGVRTDTQYF.